One sample yielded the 27 T cell receptor beta chains listed below, sequenced in a study of blood T cell repertoires in COVID-19. The protocol was immunoSEQ multiplex PCR, while the TCRdb copy is restricted to in-frame clones and leaves out a portion. The sample contains some 380,000 clones, approximately 80% of which appear only once. Sequenced: peripheral blood. The source is a human donor with acute or convalescent COVID-19. The donor label of this sample is uncertain.

This clone was seen only a few times. The chain couples TRBV7-2 to TRBJ2-7; the D gene is possibly TRBD1 (6 bases). This CDR3 spans 14 amino acids. Germline lookup yields CDR1 SGHTA and CDR2 FQGNSA. Between the trimmed V and J ends, which lost 2 bases and 4 bases, there was a span of 12 bases. The CDR3 sequence: CASSLNRVKYEQYF. CDR3 coding DNA: TGTGCCAGCAGCTTAAACAGGGTGAAGTACGAGCAGTACTTC. Based on the CDR3 plus reference TRBV7-2 and TRBJ2-7, the full variable domain is GAGVSQSPSNKVTEKGKDVELRCDPISGHTALYWYRQSLGQGLEFLIYFQGNSAPDKSGLPSDRFSAERTGGSVSTLTIQRTQQEDSAVYLCASSLNRVKYEQYFGPGTRLTVT.

This CDR3 reads CSASFRGTQYQPQHF. The CDR3 DNA reads as TGCAGTGCTAGTTTCCGCGGGACCCAATATCAGCCCCAGCATTTT. The genes are TRBV20-1 and TRBJ1-5; possibly TRBD1 for D (5 bases). CDR1 and CDR2 from the germline V gene are DFQATT and SNEGSKA (reference sequence). V lost 3 bases, J lost 5 bases, and 17 bases lay in between. The CDR3 contains 15 residues.

The gene calls are TRBV4-1 and TRBJ2-7; TRBD1 is a possible D gene (5 bases). Between the trimmed V and J ends, which lost 5 bases and 2 bases, there was a span of 13 bases. CDR3 length: 14 residues. From germline, CDR1 is MGHRA and CDR2 YSYEKL. The CDR3 reads CASSTGHPPYEQYF. The CDR3 nucleotides read TGCGCCAGCAGCACCGGACACCCTCCCTACGAGCAGTACTTC.

V gene TRBV2 combines with J gene TRBJ2-1, with TRBD2 matching over 9 bases. The J segment lost 3 bases and the V segment lost 7 bases, leaving 4 bases of the junction unmatched. The CDR3 runs 14 residues. Germline CDR1 reads SNHLY; CDR2 reads FYNNEI. DNA for the CDR3: TGTGCCAGCACCCTTAGCGGGAGCTACAATGAGCAGTTCTTC. The encoded protein is CASTLSGSYNEQFF.

The rearrangement joins TRBV30 to TRBJ2-2; perhaps TRBD2 as D (5 bases). V was trimmed by 8 bases and J by 3 bases, leaving 13 bases between them. The germline gives CDR1 GTSNPN, CDR2 SVGIG (reference sequence). The CDR3 loop spans 13 amino acids. CDR3 protein: CARGLSYTGELFF. The DNA of the CDR3 is TGTGCCCGCGGACTGAGTTACACCGGGGAGCTGTTTTTT.

The chain employs TRBV5-1 and TRBJ1-4; 7 bases map to TRBD1. J was trimmed by 4 bases and V by 5 bases; bases with no gene match: 5. In germline, CDR1 is SGHRS, CDR2 YFSETQ. The CDR3 length is 14 residues. DNA for the CDR3: TGCGCCAGCAGTCTGACAGGGATTAATGAAAAACTGTTTTTT. Its protein product is CASSLTGINEKLFF.

The chain has TRBV29-1 and TRBJ1-2; maybe TRBD1 (5 bases). The CDR3 runs to 12 residues. From germline, CDR1 is SQVTM and CDR2 ANQGSEA. The V end lost 7 bases, the J end lost 0 bases, and 9 bases lay between the germline ends. DNA for the CDR3: TGCAGCGGAGGGGAGGCTAACTATGGCTACACCTTC. It is translated as CSGGEANYGYTF. The full variable domain, rest sourced from reference TRBV29-1 and TRBJ1-2, is SAVISQKPSRDICQRGTSLTIQCQVDSQVTMMFWYRQQPGQSLTLIATANQGSEATYESGFVIDKFPISRPNLTFSTLTVSNMSPEDSSIYLCSGGEANYGYTFGSGTRLTVV.

This chain links TRBV28 with TRBJ1-3; D is perhaps TRBD1 (5 bases). The CDR3 loop spans 15 amino acids. Trimming cost V 7 bases and J 4 bases, with 17 bases left between them. Germline CDR1 reads MDHEN; CDR2 reads SYDVKM. This CDR3 reads CASTASHHRGNTIYF. CDR3 bases: TGTGCCAGCACCGCAAGTCATCACAGGGGAAACACCATATATTTT.

This chain links TRBV30 with TRBJ2-5, with D possibly matching TRBD2 (6 bases). CDR3 length: 13 amino acids. CDR1 is GTSNPN and CDR2 is SVGIG in the germline V gene (reference sequence). Trimming removed 0 bases from V and 9 bases from J, with 14 bases in between. The CDR3 sequence: CAWSVGGWGAQYF. The CDR3 nucleotides read TGTGCCTGGAGTGTAGGAGGGTGGGGGGCCCAGTACTTC.

The chain is built from TRBV19 and TRBJ1-5; D not certain. From germline, CDR1 is LNHDA and CDR2 SQIVND (reference sequence). V lost 3 bases, J lost 4 bases, and 7 bases lay in between. The CDR3 runs to 13 residues. The CDR3 spells CASSIIPNQPQHF. The CDR3 DNA sequence: TGTGCCAGTAGTATTATCCCGAATCAGCCCCAGCATTTT.

This chain joins TRBV12-5 and TRBJ1-5; possibly TRBD1 for D (5 bases). V lost 4 bases and J 7 bases, leaving 11 bases between the germline ends. The CDR3 is 13 amino acids. From germline, CDR1 is LGHNT and CDR2 FRNRAP. CDR3 in DNA: TGTGCTAGTGGTTACGGGGGAGGACAGCCCCAGCATTTT. Amino acids: CASGYGGGQPQHF.

The CDR3 loop is CASSEGSGGRGDNEQFF. CDR3 nucleotide sequence: TGCGCCAGCAGTGAGGGGAGTGGCGGGAGGGGAGACAATGAGCAGTTCTTC. The gene calls are TRBV10-1 and TRBJ2-1; 9 nucleotides agree with TRBD2. Trimming removed 2 bases from V and 5 bases from J; junction bases left unmatched: 10. The CDR3 consists of 17 residues. The germline V gene encodes CDR1 WNHNN and CDR2 SYGVQD (reference sequence).

The chain joins TRBV5-1 to TRBJ1-4; D unresolved. The CDR3 loop spans 16 amino acids. Deletions cut 0 bases from V and 0 bases from J, with 9 bases between. Germline V lookup: CDR1 SGHRS, CDR2 YFSETQ. The CDR3 region is CASSLAAGATNEKLFF. As DNA, the CDR3 is TGCGCCAGCAGCTTGGCGGCAGGTGCAACTAATGAAAAACTGTTTTTT.

This clone appeared once. Written as DNA, the CDR3 is TGTGCCTGCACAATACTAGCGGGTCTTAGTGGTGAGCAGTTCTTC. This codes for CACTILAGLSGEQFF. J is TRBJ2-1 and V is TRBV30; 9 bases align to TRBD2. This CDR3 has 15 residues. Germline-derived CDR1 and CDR2 are GTSNPN and SVGIG (reference sequence). V dropped 6 bases and J dropped 9; count of bases not matched to a gene: 15.

V is TRBV4-1 and J is TRBJ1-4; D is undetermined. This CDR3 contains 14 residues. The germline CDR1 and CDR2 sequences are MGHRA and YSYEKL. V lost 0 bases and J 7 bases, leaving 9 bases between the germline ends. In DNA form, the CDR3 reads TGCGCCAGCAGCCAAGATTTGGGCACTGAAAAACTGTTTTTT. Translated: CASSQDLGTEKLFF.

This clone was picked up one time. This chain joins TRBV19 and TRBJ1-2; 7 bases align to TRBD1. Germline V gives CDR1 LNHDA, CDR2 SQIVND (reference sequence). V was pared by 4 bases and J by 6 bases, with 14 bases of the junction left unmatched. The CDR3 is 16 residues long. In nucleotides, the CDR3 is TGTGCCAGTAGTACACCCCTCGACAGGGTTGGAAATGGCTACACCTTC. It is translated as CASSTPLDRVGNGYTF.

The V call is TRBV3-1 (or the pseudogene TRBV3-2), the J call TRBJ1-2; D not certain. The V end was cut by 5 bases, the J end by 1 base, with 11 bases between. Germline V gene lookup returns CDR1 LGHDT and CDR2 YNNKEL (reference sequence). The CDR3 loop spans 14 amino acids. The CDR3 DNA reads as TGTGCCAGCAGCTCGGGTCAGATTAACTATGGCTACACCTTC. As protein: CASSSGQINYGYTF.

The CDR3 bases are TGTGCCAGTAGTGTATCAGGGGACCTGAACACTGAAGCTTTCTTT. Its translation: CASSVSGDLNTEAFF. The chain joins TRBV19 to TRBJ1-1, with TRBD1 as a possible D gene (6 bases). The CDR3 is 15 amino acids. The V end was cut by 5 bases, the J end by 0 bases, with 13 bases between. The germline CDR1 and CDR2 sequences are LNHDA and SQIVND (reference sequence).

CDR3 bases: TGTGCCAGCAGCCCTTTGGGAAAGGGCAGGGAGGGGAATGAGCAGTTCTTC. Protein sequence: CASSPLGKGREGNEQFF. V gene TRBV11-2 combines with J gene TRBJ2-1; TRBD2 matches at 7 bases. This CDR3 is built from 17 residues. The V gene end was trimmed by 5 bases and the J gene end by 7 bases; junction bases not matched to a gene: 17. CDR1 is SGHAT and CDR2 is FQNNGV in the germline V gene. The whole variable domain, remainder taken from reference TRBV11-2 and TRBJ2-1, is EAGVAQSPRYKIIEKRQSVAFWCNPISGHATLYWYQQILGQGPKLLIQFQNNGVVDDSQLPKDRFSAERLKGVDSTLKIQPAKLEDSAVYLCASSPLGKGREGNEQFFGPGTRLTVL.

The rearrangement links TRBV3-1 (or the pseudogene TRBV3-2) to TRBJ1-1; D is uncertain. V lost 4 bases to trimming and J lost 0 bases, with 3 bases between them. The length of the CDR3 is 12 residues. Germline assignment: CDR1 LGHDT and CDR2 YNNKEL (reference sequence). The chain's CDR3 is CASSRLNTEAFF. The DNA for the CDR3 is TGTGCCAGCAGCCGGCTGAACACTGAAGCTTTCTTT.

With respect to this clone: This CDR3 is also generated by other DNA sequences in the sample. The chain uses TRBV7-8 and TRBJ1-6, with D possibly TRBD1 on 5 matching bases. V lost 3 bases to trimming and J lost 7 bases, with 7 bases between them. This CDR3 region has 13 residues. CDR1 is SGHVS and CDR2 is FQNEAQ in the germline V gene. CDR3 nucleotides: TGTGCCAGCAGCTTGGGGGGGAATTCACCCCTCCACTTT. Amino acids: CASSLGGNSPLHF.

V is TRBV19 and J is TRBJ2-6, with D possibly matching TRBD2 (6 bases). The CDR3 has 17 amino acids. V shed 3 bases and J shed 0 bases, with 12 bases lying between them. The germline CDR1 and CDR2 sequences are LNHDA and SQIVND (reference sequence). The CDR3 sequence is CASSMGGKGSGANVLTF. CDR3 DNA sequence: TGTGCCAGTAGTATGGGGGGAAAGGGCTCTGGGGCCAACGTCCTGACTTTC.

The rearrangement links TRBV27 to TRBJ1-2; perhaps TRBD1 as D (5 bases). This CDR3 has 11 residues. V was clipped by 8 bases and J by 8 bases, with 12 bases between them. CDR1 is MNHEY and CDR2 is SMNVEV in the germline V gene (reference sequence). The CDR3 region is CASRGEGGYTF. In DNA, the CDR3 is TGTGCCAGCCGAGGGGAGGGAGGCTACACCTTC.

The chain links TRBV6-5 to TRBJ1-2, with no clear D. V was shortened by 4 bases and J by 3 bases, with 9 bases between the two germline ends. CDR1 MNHEY and CDR2 SVGAGI come from the germline V gene. This CDR3 is built from 13 residues. Here the CDR3 reads CASSFAGDYGYTF. The CDR3 DNA is TGTGCCAGCAGTTTCGCGGGAGACTATGGCTACACCTTC.

The CDR3 sequence: CASTSTGGFRRAFF. The CDR3 bases are TGTGCCAGCACCTCAACCGGGGGATTTAGGCGGGCTTTCTTT. The J gene is TRBJ1-1, the V gene TRBV28; a possible D gene is TRBD1 (5 bases). The CDR3 runs 14 residues. Germline CDR1 is MDHEN and CDR2 is SYDVKM. Trimming removed 7 bases from V and 11 bases from J, with 23 bases in between.

This clone was detected a few times. V and J are TRBV6-5 and TRBJ1-2; D might be TRBD1 (6 bases). This CDR3 is 14 amino acids long. Between the trimmed V and J ends, which lost 6 bases and 0 bases, there was a span of 11 bases. Germline assignment: CDR1 MNHEY and CDR2 SVGAGI. The CDR3 spells CASRTDRPNYGYTF. As DNA, the CDR3 is TGTGCCAGCAGAACCGACAGGCCTAACTATGGCTACACCTTC.

J is TRBJ2-7 and V is TRBV10-3; 15 nucleotides align to TRBD2. Germline values: CDR1 ENHRY, CDR2 SYGVKD. The CDR3 covers 13 residues. V trimming: 10 bases; J trimming: 7 bases; junction bases outside the gene matches: 5. CDR3 sequence (DNA): TGTGCCACTCCGGGACTAGCGGGGGGTGAGCAGTACTTC. This translates into CATPGLAGGEQYF.